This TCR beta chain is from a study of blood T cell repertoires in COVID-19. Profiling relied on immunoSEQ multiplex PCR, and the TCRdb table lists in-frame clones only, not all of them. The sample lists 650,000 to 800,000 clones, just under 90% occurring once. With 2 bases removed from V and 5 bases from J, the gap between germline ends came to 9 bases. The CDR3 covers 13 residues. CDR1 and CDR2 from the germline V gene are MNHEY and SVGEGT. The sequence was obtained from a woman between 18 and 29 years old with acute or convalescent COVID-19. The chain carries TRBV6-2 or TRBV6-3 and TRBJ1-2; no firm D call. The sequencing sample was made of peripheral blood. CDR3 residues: CASSYLSAYGYTF. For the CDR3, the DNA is TGTGCCAGCAGTTACCTGAGCGCTTATGGCTACACCTTC.